The rows below give T cell receptor beta chains drawn from one sample of a study of shared clonotypes between healthy human individuals. Assay: immunoSEQ multiplex PCR; the TCRdb copy retains only in-frame clones and omits some. The sample has 450,000 to 500,000 clones, more than 65% seen once. Sequencing was performed on PBMCs. All receptors derive from a woman aged 40-49 years in good health. Some clones in this sample may be carry-over from other donors' samples. Both conserved end residues are part of each CDR3. D genes are given only for firm matches. Clone size appears in some rows only: once, few, many, or a class for an expanded clone.

length	D	J	size	V	CDR3	DNA
14	.	TRBJ2-2	once	TRBV10-2	CASSGERNTGELFF	TGCGCCAGCAGTGGGGAGCGGAACACCGGGGAGCTGTTTTTT
12	.	TRBJ2-7	.	TRBV5-5	CASSLTSYEQYF	TGTGCCAGCAGCCTGACTAGCTACGAGCAGTACTTC
13	.	TRBJ1-2	.	TRBV28	CASRGGLDYGYTF	TGTGCCAGCAGGGGAGGATTGGACTATGGCTACACCTTC
9	.	TRBJ1-2	.	TRBV20-1	CSARSAAAF	TGCAGTGCTAGATCGGCCGCTGCTTTC
15	.	TRBJ2-2	.	TRBV6-4	CASSDSIRETGELFF	TGTGCCAGCAGTGACTCGATACGGGAAACCGGGGAGCTGTTTTTT
14	.	TRBJ2-5	.	TRBV19	CASTYRGGQETQYF	TGTGCCAGTACCTACCGAGGGGGGCAGGAGACCCAGTACTTC
18	TRBD2	TRBJ2-5	.	TRBV7-3	CASSLGTSGNRIQETQYF	TGTGCCAGCAGCCTCGGGACTAGCGGGAATAGAATCCAAGAGACCCAGTACTTC
16	.	TRBJ2-7	.	TRBV2	CASSEIGGARPDEQYF	TGTGCCAGCAGTGAAATCGGGGGCGCCAGGCCAGACGAGCAGTACTTC
14	TRBD1	TRBJ1-2	.	TRBV18	CASSGTGEAYGYTF	TGTGCCAGCTCAGGGACAGGGGAAGCCTATGGCTACACCTTC
13	.	TRBJ2-2	.	TRBV18	CASSPVGAGELFF	TGTGCCAGCTCACCTGTGGGCGCCGGGGAGCTGTTTTTT
19	TRBD1	TRBJ1-1	.	TRBV2	CASTFLPHLQGAFGTEAFF	TGTGCCAGCACCTTTCTTCCTCACCTACAGGGGGCTTTTGGCACTGAAGCTTTCTTT
13	.	TRBJ2-2	.	TRBV19	CASSIDPTGELFF	TGTGCCAGTAGTATAGACCCCACCGGGGAGCTGTTTTTT
13	.	TRBJ2-7	.	TRBV6-5	CASKLRGLDEQYF	TGTGCCAGCAAACTCAGGGGTTTGGACGAGCAGTACTTC
13	.	TRBJ2-1	.	TRBV5-1	CASSRDTYNEQFF	TGCGCCAGCAGCCGGGACACATACAATGAGCAGTTCTTC
14	TRBD1	TRBJ2-3	.	TRBV19	CASVDRGVTDTQYF	TGTGCCAGTGTTGACAGGGGGGTCACAGATACGCAGTATTTT
16	.	TRBJ2-7	.	TRBV28	CASVSSEFPLPYEQYF	TGTGCCAGCGTTTCCTCGGAGTTTCCTCTTCCCTACGAGCAGTACTTC
13	.	TRBJ2-5	few	TRBV28	CASSLLVRKTQYF	TGTGCCAGCAGTTTACTCGTTAGAAAGACCCAGTACTTC
14	.	TRBJ2-2	.	TRBV10-3	CAISDRENTGELFF	TGTGCCATCAGTGACAGGGAGAACACCGGGGAGCTGTTTTTT
16	TRBD1	TRBJ1-3	many	TRBV11-2	CASSSGGLGSGNTIYF	TGTGCCAGCAGCTCAGGGGGCTTAGGCTCTGGAAACACCATATATTTT
15	TRBD2	TRBJ2-7	.	TRBV27	CATSRSGLAVYEQYF	TGTGCCACCAGTCGTTCCGGACTAGCTGTGTACGAGCAGTACTTC
14	.	TRBJ1-1	.	TRBV18	CASYKLDRNTEAFF	TGTGCCAGCTACAAACTGGACAGGAACACTGAAGCTTTCTTT
13	.	TRBJ1-1	.	TRBV14	CASSQDLGTEAFF	TGTGCCAGCAGCCAAGATCTGGGCACTGAAGCTTTCTTT
15	.	TRBJ2-1	.	TRBV4-2	CASSQDGGSHNEQFF	TGTGCCAGCAGCCAAGATGGGGGGAGCCACAATGAGCAGTTCTTC
8	.	TRBJ2-7	.	TRBV6-1	CASGEQYF	TGTGCCAGCGGCGAGCAGTACTTC
12	.	TRBJ1-1	.	TRBV11-2	CASSLGTREAFF	TGTGCCAGCAGCTTGGGGACCCGTGAAGCTTTCTTT